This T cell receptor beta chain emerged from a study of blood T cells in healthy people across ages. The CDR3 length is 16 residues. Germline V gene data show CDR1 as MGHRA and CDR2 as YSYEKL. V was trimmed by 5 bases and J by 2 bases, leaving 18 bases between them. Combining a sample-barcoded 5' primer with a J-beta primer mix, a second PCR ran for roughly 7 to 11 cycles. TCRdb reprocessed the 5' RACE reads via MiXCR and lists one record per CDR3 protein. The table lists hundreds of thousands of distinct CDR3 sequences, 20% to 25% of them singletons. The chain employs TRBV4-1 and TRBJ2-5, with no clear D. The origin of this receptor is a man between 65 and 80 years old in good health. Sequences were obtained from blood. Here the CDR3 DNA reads TGCGCCAGCAGCTCTCCCGGTAGGAAAGGACAAGAGACCCAGTACTTC. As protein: CASSSPGRKGQETQYF.